This T cell receptor beta chain was sequenced for a study of CD4 T cells in relation to SARS-CoV-2 and coronaviruses. The unexposed donors gave CD4+ T cells in about 2010-2019, prior to COVID-19. The cells were cultured for under 13 days before CD4+ T cells were isolated. The table came from immunoSEQ multiplex PCR; TCRdb's copy has only in-frame clones and leaves some out. The table includes under 25,000 clones, more than 70% detected once. The CDR3 totals 14 residues. CDR1 is KGHDR, CDR2 SFDVKD, per germline. Deletions cut 5 bases from V and 9 bases from J, with 18 bases between. For this clone: The target antigen is unknown.

The J gene is TRBJ2-5, the V gene TRBV24-1, with D possibly being TRBD2 (5 bases). The specimen was CD4+ T cells from PBMCs, cultured in vitro. This receptor was obtained from a human donor in good health. The CDR3 reads CATSARGASVAQYF. CDR3 nucleotide sequence: TGTGCCACCAGTGCCCGGGGAGCCTCGGTGGCCCAGTACTTC.